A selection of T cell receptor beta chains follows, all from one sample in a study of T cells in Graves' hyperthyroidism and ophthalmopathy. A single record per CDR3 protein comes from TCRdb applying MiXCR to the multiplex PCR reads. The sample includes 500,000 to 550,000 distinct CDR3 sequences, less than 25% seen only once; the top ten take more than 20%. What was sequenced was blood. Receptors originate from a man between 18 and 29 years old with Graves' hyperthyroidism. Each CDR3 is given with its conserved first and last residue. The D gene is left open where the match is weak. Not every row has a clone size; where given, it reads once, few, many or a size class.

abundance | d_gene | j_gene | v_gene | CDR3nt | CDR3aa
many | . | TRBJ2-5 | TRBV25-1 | TGTGCCAGCAGTCCCGCAGGCGGGGGCTGGGAGACCCAGTACTTC | CASSPAGGGWETQYF
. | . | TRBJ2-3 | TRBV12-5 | TGTGCTAGTGATCAGGGCCGGGGCACAGATACGCAGTATTTT | CASDQGRGTDTQYF
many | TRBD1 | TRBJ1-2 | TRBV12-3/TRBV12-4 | TGTGCCAGCAGCAGCTACAGGGGGCCTTATGGCTACACCTTC | CASSSYRGPYGYTF
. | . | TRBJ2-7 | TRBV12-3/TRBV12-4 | TGTGCCAGCAGTTTAGGGCGCGCCTTTCTGGACTTC | CASSLGRAFLDF
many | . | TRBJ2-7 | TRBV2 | TGTGCCAGCAGTGAAGAGCGGCTGAGGGGATACGAGCAGTACTTC | CASSEERLRGYEQYF
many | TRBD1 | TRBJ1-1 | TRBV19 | TGTGCCAGTAGTATAGAGGATCTGGGACAGACGAACACTGAAGCTTTCTTT | CASSIEDLGQTNTEAFF
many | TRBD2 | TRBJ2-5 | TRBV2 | TGTGCCAGCAGTGAAGCCCCCCGACTAGCGGGGGTTCTAAAAGAGACCCAGTACTTC | CASSEAPRLAGVLKETQYF
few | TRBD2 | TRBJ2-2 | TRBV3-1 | TGTGCCAGCAGCCCGACCCGACTAGCGGGGGCCGGGGAGCTGTTTTTT | CASSPTRLAGAGELFF
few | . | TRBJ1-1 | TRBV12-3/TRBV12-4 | TGTGCCTCACAGGGTGGGACTGAAGCTTTCTTT | CASQGGTEAFF
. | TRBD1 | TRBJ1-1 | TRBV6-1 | TGTGCCAGTGACCTGAGACAGGGGGTTCGGAGCACTGAAGCTTTCTTT | CASDLRQGVRSTEAFF
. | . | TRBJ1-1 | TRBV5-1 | TGCGCCAGCAGCCCCTACGGGCAGATGAACACTGAAGCTTTCTTT | CASSPYGQMNTEAFF
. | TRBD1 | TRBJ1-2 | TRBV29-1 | TGCAGCGTGGACTACGGACAGGGGGCAGTAATCTATGGCTACACCTTC | CSVDYGQGAVIYGYTF
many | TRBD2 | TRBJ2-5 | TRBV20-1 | TGCAGTGCTACTCCGACTAGCGGGCTGGAGACCCAGTACTTC | CSATPTSGLETQYF
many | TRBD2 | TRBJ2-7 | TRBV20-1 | TGCAGTGCTAGGGAAGCGGGGGCCTCCTACGAGCAGTACTTC | CSAREAGASYEQYF
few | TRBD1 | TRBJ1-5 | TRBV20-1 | TGCAGTGCTATGACAGGGGGCAATCAGCCCCAGCATTTT | CSAMTGGNQPQHF
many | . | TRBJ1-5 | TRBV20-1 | TGCAGTGCCGGCGGGGGGCTCGAGAATCAGCCCCAGCATTTT | CSAGGGLENQPQHF
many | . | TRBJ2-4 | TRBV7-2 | TGTGCCAGCAGCTTACCAACCCACCTATACATTCAGTACTTC | CASSLPTHLYIQYF
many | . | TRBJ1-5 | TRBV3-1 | TGTGCCAGCAGCCCCAGCGTCGGGAGTCAGCCCCAGCATTTT | CASSPSVGSQPQHF
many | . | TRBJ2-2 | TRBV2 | TGTGCCAGCAGCCCCCTCATCAACACCGGGGAGCTGTTTTTT | CASSPLINTGELFF
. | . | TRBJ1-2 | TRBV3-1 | TGTGCCAGCAGCCAAGGCCAAGGGGGACTGGTTAATGGCTACACCTTC | CASSQGQGGLVNGYTF
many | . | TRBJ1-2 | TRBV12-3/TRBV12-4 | TGTGCCAGCAGTGGCCCAGGGGCCGGTGGCTACACCTTC | CASSGPGAGGYTF
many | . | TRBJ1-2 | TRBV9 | TGTGCCAGCAGCGGTACAGGGTCCTCATTGGGCTACACCTTC | CASSGTGSSLGYTF
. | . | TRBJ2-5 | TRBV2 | TGTGCCAGCAGTGTGGCACGGAGAGAGACCCAGTACTTC | CASSVARRETQYF
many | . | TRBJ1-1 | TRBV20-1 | TGCAGTGCTAATTTGGGCCCCGGGACTGAAGCTTTCTTT | CSANLGPGTEAFF
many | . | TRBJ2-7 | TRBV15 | TGTGCCACCAAAGGAGGGGTGGGCGAGCAGTACTTC | CATKGGVGEQYF
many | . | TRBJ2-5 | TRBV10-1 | TGCGCCAGCAGTGAGTCCCCCCTCGGAGAGACCCAGTACTTC | CASSESPLGETQYF
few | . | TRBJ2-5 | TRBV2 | TGTGCCAGCAGTGAGATAGGGTCTGGAGAGACCCAGTACTTC | CASSEIGSGETQYF
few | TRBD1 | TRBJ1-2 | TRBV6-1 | TGTGCCAGCATCCAGAGACAGGGTGGGGGCTATGGCTACACCTTC | CASIQRQGGGYGYTF
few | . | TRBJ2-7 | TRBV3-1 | TGTGCCAGCAGCAGGGCGGTCGGGCAGAGCGGCTACGAGCAGTACTTC | CASSRAVGQSGYEQYF
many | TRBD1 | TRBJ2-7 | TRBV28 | TGTGCCAGCAGCTCGGGGCCAGGGGGAAGAAACGAGCAGTACTTC | CASSSGPGGRNEQYF
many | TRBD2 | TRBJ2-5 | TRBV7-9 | TGTGCCAGCAGCCCTCAACTAGCGGGGGCAGAGACCCAGTACTTC | CASSPQLAGAETQYF
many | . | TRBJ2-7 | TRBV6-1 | TGTGCCAGCAGTGACTTTGGGACGTACCACGAGCAGTACTTC | CASSDFGTYHEQYF
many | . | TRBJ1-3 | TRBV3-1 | TGTGCCAGCGGGGGAGGGGCCTCTGGAAACACCATATATTTT | CASGGGASGNTIYF
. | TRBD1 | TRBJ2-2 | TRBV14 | TGTGCCAGCAGCCGGGGACAGAGAAACACCGGGGAGCTGTTTTTT | CASSRGQRNTGELFF
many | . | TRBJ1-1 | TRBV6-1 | TGTGCCAGCAGTGAACCAGGGGCAGGGAACACTGAAGCTTTCTTT | CASSEPGAGNTEAFF
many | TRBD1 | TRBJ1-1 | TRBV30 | TGTGCCTGGAAAAAACAGGGGTTGAACACTGAAGCTTTCTTT | CAWKKQGLNTEAFF